This T cell receptor beta chain was captured by sequencing in a study of T cell responses to AZD1222 COVID-19 vaccine. Whole-study results and caveats: White British people made up most donors, females outnumbered males, and clonal diversity was possibly underestimated. CD4 TCRs covered the whole spike, strongest at regions 160-218 and 743-854. Close to half of spike-specific TCRs reportedly recognize unmutated variant regions.

Concerning this clone itself: Its target is unknown.

Per the germline V gene, CDR1 is ENHRY and CDR2 is SYGVKD. The CDR3 is 14 amino acids. J lost 1 base, V lost 11 bases, and 2 bases had no gene match. TCRdb's copy holds only in-frame clones and misses some; the assay was immunoSEQ multiplex PCR. The sample yields 140,000 to 150,000 clones, 85% to 95% seen once. This TCR derives from an adult who had recovered from COVID-19. This chain joins TRBV10-3 and TRBJ2-2, with TRBD2 identical over 12 bases. The specimen comprised peripheral blood, sampled after recovery from COVID-19. This CDR3 reads CAAGLAGNTGELFF. In DNA, the CDR3 is TGTGCCGCGGGACTAGCGGGGAACACCGGGGAGCTGTTTTTT.